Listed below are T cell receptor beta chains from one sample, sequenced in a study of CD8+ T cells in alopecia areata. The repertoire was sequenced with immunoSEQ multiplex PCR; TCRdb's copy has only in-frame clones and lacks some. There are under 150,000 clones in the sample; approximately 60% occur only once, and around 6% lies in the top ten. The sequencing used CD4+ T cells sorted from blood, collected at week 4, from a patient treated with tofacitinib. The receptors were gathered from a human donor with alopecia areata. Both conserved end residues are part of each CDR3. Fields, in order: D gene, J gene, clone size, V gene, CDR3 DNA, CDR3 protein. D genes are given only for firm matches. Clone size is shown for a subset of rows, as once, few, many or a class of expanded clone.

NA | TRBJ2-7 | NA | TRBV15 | TGTGCCACCAGCAGAGAGACAGCTCCCTCCTACGAGCAGTACTTC | CATSRETAPSYEQYF
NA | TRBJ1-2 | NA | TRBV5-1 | TGCGCCAGCAGCTTTAGGAGGGAGGGCTATGGCTACACCTTC | CASSFRREGYGYTF
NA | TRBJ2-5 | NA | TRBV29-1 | TGCAGCGTTGCGTCAGGGAGAGAGACCCAGTACTTC | CSVASGRETQYF
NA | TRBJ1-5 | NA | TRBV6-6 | TGTGCCAGCAGTTCAGGGCCCGGCAATCAGCCCCAGCATTTT | CASSSGPGNQPQHF
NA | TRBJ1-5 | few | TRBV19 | TGTGCCAGTAACGAGGATTCGGGAGTTCAGCCCCAGCATTTT | CASNEDSGVQPQHF
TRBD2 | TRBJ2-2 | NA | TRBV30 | TGTGCCTGGAAGGCTGGGACTAGCGGGAGGTACACCGGGGAGCTGTTTTTT | CAWKAGTSGRYTGELFF
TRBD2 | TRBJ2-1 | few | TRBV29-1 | TGCAGCGTGACTAGCGGTTACAATGAGCAGTTCTTC | CSVTSGYNEQFF
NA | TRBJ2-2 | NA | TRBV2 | TGTGCCAGCAGATCTACCGGGGAGCTGTTTTTT | CASRSTGELFF
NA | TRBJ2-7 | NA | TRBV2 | TGTGCCAGCAGAGCCGGGACCGAATCCTACGAGCAGTACTTC | CASRAGTESYEQYF
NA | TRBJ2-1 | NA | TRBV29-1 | TGCAGCGTTGAAAAGGACTGGGTAAATGAGCAGTTCTTC | CSVEKDWVNEQFF
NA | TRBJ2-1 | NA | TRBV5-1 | TGCGCCAGCAGCTTCACTTTCAATGAGCAGTTCTTC | CASSFTFNEQFF
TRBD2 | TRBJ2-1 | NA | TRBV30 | TGTGCCTGGAGTGTTTCAGCGGGAGTAAGTAATGAGCAGTTCTTC | CAWSVSAGVSNEQFF
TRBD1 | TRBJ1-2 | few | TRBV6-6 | TGTGCCAGCAGCAGGATACAGGGGGCCCGCGGCTACACCTTC | CASSRIQGARGYTF
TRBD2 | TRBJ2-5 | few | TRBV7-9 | TGTGCCAGCAGCTTGGAAGGGACTAGCGGAGAGACCCAGTACTTC | CASSLEGTSGETQYF
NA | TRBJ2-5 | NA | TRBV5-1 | TGCGCCAGCAGCTTTCAGGGAGAGACCCAGTACTTC | CASSFQGETQYF
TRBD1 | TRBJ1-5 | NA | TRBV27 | TGTGCCAGCAGGCGTAGGACAGGGGATAGCAATCAGCCCCAGCATTTT | CASRRRTGDSNQPQHF
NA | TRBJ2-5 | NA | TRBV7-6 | TGTGCCAGCAGTCTACCCCGCAGAGAAGAGACCCAGTACTTC | CASSLPRREETQYF
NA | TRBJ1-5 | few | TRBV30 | TGTGCCTGGAGTCCCCGACTCCGGAGCGATCAGCCCCAGCATTTT | CAWSPRLRSDQPQHF
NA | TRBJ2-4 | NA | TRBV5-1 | TGCGCCAGCAGCTTGGACCCAGCCAAAAACATTCAGTACTTC | CASSLDPAKNIQYF
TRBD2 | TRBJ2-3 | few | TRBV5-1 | TGCGCCAGCAGCTTGGGACTAGCGGGGGACACAGATACGCAGTATTTT | CASSLGLAGDTDTQYF
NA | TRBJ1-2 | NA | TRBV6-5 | TGTGCCAGCAGTTACCCGGGATATGGCTACACCTTC | CASSYPGYGYTF
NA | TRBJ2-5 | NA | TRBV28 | TGTGCCAGCAGTTTTGCACTAGTGGCGGAGACCCAGTACTTC | CASSFALVAETQYF
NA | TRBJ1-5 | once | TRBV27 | TGTGCCAGCAATCTCCCGGATCAGCAGCCCCAGCATTTT | CASNLPDQQPQHF
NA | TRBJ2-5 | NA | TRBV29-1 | TGCAGCGTTGTTAGAGATCGGGAGACCCAGTACTTC | CSVVRDRETQYF
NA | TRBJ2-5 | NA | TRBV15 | TGTGCCACCAGAGGACGGACTCAAGAGACCCAGTACTTC | CATRGRTQETQYF
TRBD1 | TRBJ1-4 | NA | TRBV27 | TGTGCCAGCAGATATCAGGGGGCCAGCGAAAAACTGTTTTTT | CASRYQGASEKLFF
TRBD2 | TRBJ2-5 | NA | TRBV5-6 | TGTGCCAGCAGCACCAGACTAGCGGGACAATGGGGGACCCAGTACTTC | CASSTRLAGQWGTQYF
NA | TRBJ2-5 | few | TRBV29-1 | TGCAGCGTTATTTATGTCGGAGGGGGGGCGAATCCGGAGACCCAGTACTTC | CSVIYVGGGANPETQYF
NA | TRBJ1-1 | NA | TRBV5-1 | TGCGCCAGCAGCCCCGAGGGGCAGGGGAATACTGAAGCTTTCTTT | CASSPEGQGNTEAFF
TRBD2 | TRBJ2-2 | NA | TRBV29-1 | TGCAGCGTTGGACTAGCGGGGGGAAACACCGGGGAGCTGTTTTTT | CSVGLAGGNTGELFF
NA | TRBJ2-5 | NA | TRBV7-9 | TGTGCCAGCAGCCCGGGACCGAAGGAGACCCAGTACTTC | CASSPGPKETQYF
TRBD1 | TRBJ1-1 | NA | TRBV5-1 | TGCGCCAGCAGCTTGAAGCCTGGGACAGTCTCTAACACTGAAGCTTTCTTT | CASSLKPGTVSNTEAFF
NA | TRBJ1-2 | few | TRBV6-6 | TGTGCCAGCAGTTACTCGACTATGGCGAACTATGGCTACACCTTC | CASSYSTMANYGYTF
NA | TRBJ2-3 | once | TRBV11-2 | TGTGCCAGCAGCTTAGGTCCTAACACAGATACGCAGTATTTT | CASSLGPNTDTQYF
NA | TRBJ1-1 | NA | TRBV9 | TGTGCCAGCAGCGTAGCTACAGGGCTCATGAACACTGAAGCTTTCTTT | CASSVATGLMNTEAFF
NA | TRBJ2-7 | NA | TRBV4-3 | TGCGCCAGCAGCCAAGTCCTGGCACCTCCCTACGAGCAGTACTTC | CASSQVLAPPYEQYF
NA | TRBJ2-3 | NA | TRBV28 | TGTGCCAGCAGTTTAACAGCCGATCGTACGCAGTATTTT | CASSLTADRTQYF
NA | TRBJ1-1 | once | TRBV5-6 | TGTGCCAGCAGCTTGCGGGGGGCTGAAGCTTTCTTT | CASSLRGAEAFF
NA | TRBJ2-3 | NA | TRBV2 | TGTGCCAGCAGTGTAGGGGGGGCCGAAGATACGCAGTATTTT | CASSVGGAEDTQYF
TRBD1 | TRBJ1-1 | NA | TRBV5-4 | TGTGCCAGCAGCTTGCTGACAGGGGGGAACACTGAAGCTTTCTTT | CASSLLTGGNTEAFF
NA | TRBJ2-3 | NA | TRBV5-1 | TGCGCCAGCAGCGCAAACACCGCCACAGATACGCAGTATTTT | CASSANTATDTQYF
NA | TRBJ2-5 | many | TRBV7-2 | TGTGCCAGCAGCTTCAAAGAGACCCAGTACTTC | CASSFKETQYF
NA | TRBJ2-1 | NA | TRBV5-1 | TGCGCCAGCAGATCACCGGACAATGAGCAGTTCTTC | CASRSPDNEQFF
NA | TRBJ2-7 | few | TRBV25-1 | TGTGCCAGCAGTGAATCCGGGGCCTACGAGCAGTACTTC | CASSESGAYEQYF
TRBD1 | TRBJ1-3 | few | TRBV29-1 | TGCAGCGTAACCGGGACAGGGGGCACTGGAAACACCATATATTTT | CSVTGTGGTGNTIYF
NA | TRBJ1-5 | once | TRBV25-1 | TGTGCCAGTCGGAATCAGCCCCAGCATTTT | CASRNQPQHF
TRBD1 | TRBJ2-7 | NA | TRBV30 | TGTGCCAGCAGCCCTATTCGCAGGGGGTCGGGCGAGCAGTACTTC | CASSPIRRGSGEQYF
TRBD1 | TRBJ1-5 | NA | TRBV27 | TGTGCCAGCAGTTTAGGAATAGGGGGACAGGCCTCTGGGCCCCAGCATTTT | CASSLGIGGQASGPQHF
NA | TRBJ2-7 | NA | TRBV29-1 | TGCAGCGTCAAAAAGGCCCCCTACGAGCAGTACTTC | CSVKKAPYEQYF
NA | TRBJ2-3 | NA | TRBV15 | TGTGCCACCAGCTTCACAGACGTTGATACGCAGTATTTT | CATSFTDVDTQYF
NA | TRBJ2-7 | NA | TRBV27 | TGTGCCAGCCCGACCGGGACTTTGGCCTACGAGCAGTACTTC | CASPTGTLAYEQYF
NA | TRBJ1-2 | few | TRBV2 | TGTGCCAGCAGTGAACGGACCGGAGGCCACTATGGCTACACCTTC | CASSERTGGHYGYTF
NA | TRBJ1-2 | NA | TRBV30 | TGTGCTTCGAGGGGGGGCAGGGCCGGAGATGGCTACACCTTC | CASRGGRAGDGYTF
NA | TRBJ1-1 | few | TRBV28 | TGTGCCAGCGGAGACAGCTTGAACACTGAAGCTTTCTTT | CASGDSLNTEAFF
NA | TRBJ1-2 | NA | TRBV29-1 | TGCAGCGTTTCCGAGACAGCTAACTATGGCTACACCTTC | CSVSETANYGYTF
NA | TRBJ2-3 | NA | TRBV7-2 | TGTGCCAGCAGCTTAGGAGGTACTCCCACAGATACGCAGTATTTT | CASSLGGTPTDTQYF
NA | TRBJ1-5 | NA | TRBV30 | TGTGCCTGGAGTGTAAGTGGGGGTGCTCAGCCCCAGCATTTT | CAWSVSGGAQPQHF
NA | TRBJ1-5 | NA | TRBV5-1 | TGCGCCAGCAGCTTGGCGCCGGGTCGCGGACAGCCCCAGCATTTT | CASSLAPGRGQPQHF
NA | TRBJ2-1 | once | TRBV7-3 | TGTGCCAGCAGCTTACATCCAAGCGCCAATGAGCAGTTCTTC | CASSLHPSANEQFF
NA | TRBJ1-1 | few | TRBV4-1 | TGCGCCAGCAGCCAAGAGTACAGGGAAGGGGCTGAAGCTTTCTTT | CASSQEYREGAEAFF